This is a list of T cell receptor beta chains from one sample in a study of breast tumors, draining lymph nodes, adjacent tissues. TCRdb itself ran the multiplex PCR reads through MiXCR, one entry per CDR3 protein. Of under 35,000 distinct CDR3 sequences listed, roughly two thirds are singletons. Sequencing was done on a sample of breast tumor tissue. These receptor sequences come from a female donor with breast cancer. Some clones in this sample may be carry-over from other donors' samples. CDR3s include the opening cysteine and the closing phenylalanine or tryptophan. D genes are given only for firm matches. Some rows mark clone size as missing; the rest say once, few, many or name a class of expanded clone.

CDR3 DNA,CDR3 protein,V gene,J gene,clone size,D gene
TGTGCCAGCAGCTTAATTGGAAACACCATATATTTT,CASSLIGNTIYF,TRBV7-9,TRBJ1-3,NA,NA
TGTGCCAGCAGCTTAGCGACAGGGGATACGCAGTATTTT,CASSLATGDTQYF,TRBV7-8,TRBJ2-3,NA,TRBD1
TGTGCCAGCAGCTCGACAGGGGTGGTAGATACGCAGTATTTT,CASSSTGVVDTQYF,TRBV11-3,TRBJ2-3,NA,TRBD1
TGCAGTGCTAATGGGCCACCCCTCCACTTT,CSANGPPLHF,TRBV20-1,TRBJ1-6,medium-sized,NA
TGTGCCAGCAGTCGGGACAGGACCTACGAGCAGTACTTC,CASSRDRTYEQYF,TRBV6-1,TRBJ2-7,once,TRBD1
TGCAGTGCTAGTTTGGGTGTCTCTGGAACCACCATATATTTT,CSASLGVSGTTIYF,TRBV20-1,TRBJ1-3,NA,NA
TGTGCCAGTAGTACCGGACCCACGAGGGATTTGAGCAATCAGCCCCAGCATTTT,CASSTGPTRDLSNQPQHF,TRBV19,TRBJ1-5,NA,NA
TGCGCCAGCAGCCAAGATATGGCGTTGGGTACGGAGACCCAGTACTTC,CASSQDMALGTETQYF,TRBV4-1,TRBJ2-5,NA,NA
TGTGCCAGCAGTCACTCGACGATGGGGCCCGGGGAGCTGTTTTTT,CASSHSTMGPGELFF,TRBV6-5,TRBJ2-2,many,NA
TGTGCCAGCAGACGGGACGGCCTTAATTCACCCCTCCACTTT,CASRRDGLNSPLHF,TRBV6-5,TRBJ1-6,NA,NA
TGCAGTGGTAAAGCGGGTCCTTCCACAGATACGCAGTATTTT,CSGKAGPSTDTQYF,TRBV20-1,TRBJ2-3,NA,NA
TGTGCCAGCAGTTTTTACGAGCAGTACTTC,CASSFYEQYF,TRBV6-1,TRBJ2-7,many,NA
TGCAGTGCTAGAGGGAGCTCCTATAATTCACCCCTCCACTTT,CSARGSSYNSPLHF,TRBV20-1,TRBJ1-6,medium-sized,NA
TGTGCCAGCAGCCAAGAGGCGCTAAGCTACGAGCAGTACTTC,CASSQEALSYEQYF,TRBV4-2,TRBJ2-7,NA,NA
TGTGCCAGCAGTTTCAGGGGAGGGGACACTGAAGCTTTCTTT,CASSFRGGDTEAFF,TRBV6-6,TRBJ1-1,few,NA
TGTGCCATCAGTGTCGGGGGTTCCGAGCAGTACTTC,CAISVGGSEQYF,TRBV10-3,TRBJ2-7,NA,NA
TGCAGTGCTAGACTAGGGAGGGCAAAGACCCAGTACTTC,CSARLGRAKTQYF,TRBV20-1,TRBJ2-5,once,TRBD2
TGCGCCAGCAGCTTGGGACTGGTCAGCTCTGGAAACACCATATATTTT,CASSLGLVSSGNTIYF,TRBV5-1,TRBJ1-3,NA,NA
TGTGCCAGCAGTGAGCAGGGCTTCCAAACAGATACGCAGTATTTT,CASSEQGFQTDTQYF,TRBV25-1,TRBJ2-3,NA,NA
TGCAGCGTTGGGGGGACCCCGAGGGGGACCCAGTACTTC,CSVGGTPRGTQYF,TRBV29-1,TRBJ2-5,medium-sized,NA
TGCAGCGGCTACGGACGGGGTGCGCAGTATTTT,CSGYGRGAQYF,TRBV29-1,TRBJ2-3,NA,NA
TGCGCCAGTGGCAGGGGGCTCTATAATTCACCCCTCCACTTT,CASGRGLYNSPLHF,TRBV19,TRBJ1-6,once,TRBD1
TGTGCCAGCAGTAGGGACGGGAACTCCTACGAGCAGTACTTC,CASSRDGNSYEQYF,TRBV7-2,TRBJ2-7,NA,NA
TGCGCCAGCAGCCAAGACGGCATAAACTATGGCTACACCTTC,CASSQDGINYGYTF,TRBV4-1,TRBJ1-2,NA,NA
TGTGCCAGCAGCCACGTGGACGGATTCTACTATGGCTACACCTTC,CASSHVDGFYYGYTF,TRBV7-9,TRBJ1-2,NA,NA
TGTGCCAGCAGCTGGAGTCCGACAGGGGGAGAACTGTTTTTT,CASSWSPTGGELFF,TRBV5-6,TRBJ1-4,NA,TRBD1
TGTGCCAGCACTCAAAGGCAGGGTGAGACCCAGTACTTC,CASTQRQGETQYF,TRBV12-3/TRBV12-4,TRBJ2-5,few,NA
TGTGCCAGCAGCCACCCGGGAGGCAATGAGCAGTTCTTC,CASSHPGGNEQFF,TRBV7-9,TRBJ2-1,NA,TRBD2
TGTGCCAGCAGTCCCCTCAGGGACAGTCGTAAGACCCAGCATTTT,CASSPLRDSRKTQHF,TRBV6-6,TRBJ1-5,NA,TRBD1
TGTGCCAGCAGTGAATGGGACAGGGTCCCACACAATGAGCAGTTCTTC,CASSEWDRVPHNEQFF,TRBV9,TRBJ2-1,NA,TRBD1
TGTGCCAGCGGTGAGGGAGACACTGAAGCTTTCTTT,CASGEGDTEAFF,TRBV5-8,TRBJ1-1,NA,NA
TGTGCCACCAGCAGAGGGGGCGATGAGCAGTTCTTC,CATSRGGDEQFF,TRBV15,TRBJ2-1,NA,NA
TGTGCCAGTAGTATAGGGGCAGCGAACACTGAAGCTTTCTTT,CASSIGAANTEAFF,TRBV19,TRBJ1-1,few,NA
TGCGCCAGCAGCCAGTCAGGGGGAGTAGGTTTGCAGCCCCAGCATTTT,CASSQSGGVGLQPQHF,TRBV4-1,TRBJ1-5,medium-sized,TRBD1
TGCAGTGCTAGATGGGGAGACAGACCTAATTCACCCCTCCACTTT,CSARWGDRPNSPLHF,TRBV20-1,TRBJ1-6,few,NA
TGTGCCAGCAGCAGCGGAAGCAGGGCGCACACAGATACGCAGTATTTT,CASSSGSRAHTDTQYF,TRBV9,TRBJ2-3,NA,NA
TGTGCCAGTAGAGGGGGGGACGGATATAATAGCAATCAGCCCCAGCATTTT,CASRGGDGYNSNQPQHF,TRBV19,TRBJ1-5,NA,NA
TGCAGTGCTAGGTTTCTCTACGAGCAGTCCTTC,CSARFLYEQSF,TRBV20-1,TRBJ2-7,NA,NA
TGTGCCAGCAGTTGGCGGACTAGCGGGCGGGCAGATACGCAGTATTTT,CASSWRTSGRADTQYF,TRBV2,TRBJ2-3,many,TRBD2
TGTGCCAGCAGTGAGAAGGGAGGCTATGGCTACACCTTC,CASSEKGGYGYTF,TRBV27,TRBJ1-2,NA,NA
TGTGCCAGCAGTCCGGGGACATTCGATGGCTACACCTTC,CASSPGTFDGYTF,TRBV12-3/TRBV12-4,TRBJ1-2,NA,NA
TGTGCCAGCAGGTTGACAGGGGACTATGGCTACACCTTC,CASRLTGDYGYTF,TRBV12-3/TRBV12-4,TRBJ1-2,NA,TRBD1
TGTGCCAGCAGTCACGGGGACAGGAAAGATACGCAGTATTTT,CASSHGDRKDTQYF,TRBV6-6,TRBJ2-3,many,TRBD1
TGTGCCAGTAGTATAGGCCCCTTTTTGTATGAGCAGTTCTTC,CASSIGPFLYEQFF,TRBV19,TRBJ2-1,many,NA
TGCAGTGCGCTCTCCGCTAGCGGGGGGGGTGCAATAACCAACAATGAGCAGTTCTTC,CSALSASGGGAITNNEQFF,TRBV20-1,TRBJ2-1,NA,TRBD2
TGTGCCAGCAGTGAACCGGGCACCGGGGAGCTGTTTTTT,CASSEPGTGELFF,TRBV2,TRBJ2-2,NA,NA
TGTGCCAGCAGTCCTGATTTTTTTACTGGGGGGGATGAGCAGTTCTTC,CASSPDFFTGGDEQFF,TRBV27,TRBJ2-1,many,TRBD2
TGTGCCAGCAGCTTAACCTCGGTACGCGGCTACACCTTC,CASSLTSVRGYTF,TRBV7-2,TRBJ1-2,few,NA
TGCGCCAGCAAGACTAGCGGGGACTCCTACGAGCAGTACTTC,CASKTSGDSYEQYF,TRBV5-1,TRBJ2-7,medium-sized,TRBD2
TGCGCCAGCAGCTTAATCGGGGGCCAGAACACCGGGGAGCTGTTTTTT,CASSLIGGQNTGELFF,TRBV5-1,TRBJ2-2,NA,NA
TGCAGCGTTCCCGGCGGGGGGTACAATGAGCAGTTCTTC,CSVPGGGYNEQFF,TRBV29-1,TRBJ2-1,NA,TRBD2
TGTGCCACCAGCCGAGTGACAGGGGGCGTAGGAAGCAATCAGCCCCAGCATTTT,CATSRVTGGVGSNQPQHF,TRBV15,TRBJ1-5,many,TRBD1
TGTGCCAGCAGCTTCCCAGGGGCTAGTCAGCCCCAGCATTTT,CASSFPGASQPQHF,TRBV7-2,TRBJ1-5,NA,NA
TGTGCCAGCAGCCACATTGGACAGGGGGCCAGCTATGGCTACACCTTC,CASSHIGQGASYGYTF,TRBV4-2,TRBJ1-2,many,TRBD1
TGTGCCAGCAGCCCTTTTGGGGGATCAGATACGCAGTATTTT,CASSPFGGSDTQYF,TRBV7-3,TRBJ2-3,once,NA